Reported below is one T cell receptor (beta chain). A much larger clone is a single base away; this may be a read error. TCRdb recomputed calls from the 5' RACE reads with MiXCR, one row per CDR3 protein. The sample consists of around 650,000 distinct CDR3 sequences, just over 7% of them appearing once. The sample is drawn from a study of identical twins. The sample was also reused in another study, on yellow fever vaccine responses in identical twins.

Sequencing was carried out using PBMCs. This receptor was identified in a woman in her late teens or twenties in good health.

CDR3 in amino acids: CASSEGTQGAFNIQYF. The CDR3 DNA reads TGCGCCAGCAGTGAGGGTACACAGGGGGCTTTTAACATTCAGTACTTC. The chain couples TRBV10-1 to TRBJ2-4; TRBD1 aligns across 9 bases. Germline CDR1 is WNHNN and CDR2 is SYGVQD (reference sequence). V shed 2 bases and J 7 bases; nucleotides not matched to a gene: 9. This CDR3 contains 16 residues.